Following are 25 T cell receptor beta chains from one sample sequenced in a study of blood T cell repertoires in COVID-19 (dated by TCRdb to 2019 to 2021). The method behind the library was the immunoSEQ multiplex PCR assay. Sourced from immuneACCESS, this table was stored by TCRdb with only in-frame sequences that have V and J called. A share of the clones is absent; for the studies checked, an unresolved V gene accounts for under half, and the remainder has no known explanation. The sample table records over 200,000 clones; about 80% of these occur just once. Clones ranked in the top ten supply about 2.7% of the sample. Material for sequencing was peripheral blood. Source of these receptors: a woman between 40 and 55 years old with active or convalescent COVID-19.

This chain joins TRBV3-1 (or the pseudogene TRBV3-2) and TRBJ2-3; 9 bases are shared with TRBD2. The CDR3 sequence is 16 residues long. Germline trimming cut 4 bases from V and 1 base from J; bases unmatched to any gene: 6. Germline V lookup: CDR1 LGHDT, CDR2 YNNKEL (reference sequence). CDR3 sequence (DNA): TGTGCCAGCAGCCTCCCCATAGCGGGGGGCACAGATACGCAGTATTTT. It codes for CASSLPIAGGTDTQYF.

Concerning this clone: The same CDR3 also results from other DNA sequences found in this sample. This chain connects TRBV3-1 (or the pseudogene TRBV3-2) to TRBJ2-7; no reliable D call. The CDR3 is 12 amino acids. CDR1 and CDR2 (germline): LGHDT, YNNKEL (reference sequence). Trimming removed 3 bases at V and 2 bases at J, with 5 bases between. CDR3 nucleotides: TGTGCCAGCAGCCAGGTAGCCTACGAGCAGTACTTC. This encodes CASSQVAYEQYF.

V usage is TRBV18 and J usage is TRBJ1-2; 11 bases agree with TRBD1. Trimming at V came to 0 bases and at J to 3 bases, leaving 3 bases not matched to a gene. Germline loops: CDR1 KGHSH, CDR2 LQKENI. The CDR3 has 16 residues. Here the CDR3 reads CASSPPGTGGDYGYTF. The CDR3 coding sequence is TGTGCCAGCTCACCACCAGGGACAGGGGGTGACTATGGCTACACCTTC.

The V call is TRBV12-3 or TRBV12-4, the J call TRBJ1-3; the match to TRBD1 covers 7 bases. After removal of 7 bases from V and 15 bases from J, the junction contained 12 bases not matched to a gene. The CDR3 is 12 amino acids. This CDR3 is CASTPSQGLGYF. CDR3 sequence (DNA): TGTGCCAGCACCCCCTCACAGGGGTTAGGATATTTT.

J is TRBJ2-3 and V is TRBV6-6; D is possibly TRBD1 (5 bases). Germline CDR1 reads MNHNY; CDR2 reads SVGAGI (reference sequence). CDR3 length: 15 residues. Trimming took 6 bases from V and 3 from J, leaving 16 bases between them. CDR3 in amino acids: CASRGSQGITDTQYF. Here the CDR3 DNA reads TGTGCCAGCAGAGGTTCCCAGGGAATTACAGATACGCAGTATTTT.

The chain couples TRBV18 to TRBJ2-3; tentative D call: TRBD2 (6 bases). Per germline, CDR1 KGHSH and CDR2 LQKENI. The V and J ends lost 4 bases and 0 bases respectively, with 11 bases between them. The CDR3 is made up of 15 amino acids. The CDR3: CASSLDYLSTDTQYF. Written as DNA, the CDR3 is TGTGCCAGCTCACTGGACTACCTAAGCACAGATACGCAGTATTTT.

The V and J genes are TRBV29-1 and TRBJ2-7; TRBD2 is a possible D gene (5 bases). Germline lookup yields CDR1 SQVTM and CDR2 ANQGSEA. V was pared by 4 bases and J by 3 bases, with 13 bases between. This CDR3 is 13 amino acids long. DNA of the CDR3: TGCAGCGTTGCGGAGAGGGCCGGCTACGAGCAGTACTTC. Amino acid sequence: CSVAERAGYEQYF.

The gene calls are TRBV4-3 and TRBJ1-4; 7 bases match TRBD1. Trimming at V came to 8 bases and at J to 4 bases, leaving 4 bases not matched to a gene. The germline V gene encodes CDR1 LGHNA and CDR2 YSLEER. The CDR3 is 13 amino acids. In DNA, the CDR3 is TGCGCCAGCTCCGGGACAGATAATGAAAAACTGTTTTTT. This gives the protein CASSGTDNEKLFF.

The rearrangement joins TRBV7-9 to TRBJ1-1, with D possibly TRBD1 on 5 matching bases. V was clipped by 3 bases and J by 7 bases, with 18 bases between them. This CDR3 has 15 residues. Germline V gene data show CDR1 as SEHNR and CDR2 as FQNEAQ (reference sequence). CDR3 loop: CASSFWNQGSLEAFF. In nucleotides, the CDR3 is TGTGCCAGCAGCTTCTGGAATCAGGGCTCGCTTGAAGCTTTCTTT.

This clone appeared a few times. The J gene is TRBJ2-2, the V gene TRBV6-5; 11 bases align to TRBD2. The CDR3 extends over 15 amino acids. V lost 6 bases, J lost 3 bases, and 3 bases stayed unmatched. Per the germline V gene, CDR1 is MNHEY and CDR2 is SVGAGI. CDR3 sequence (DNA): TGTGCCAGCAGAGTAGCGGGAGGGTACACCGGGGAGCTGTTTTTT. Its protein product is CASRVAGGYTGELFF.

The chain is built from TRBV19 and TRBJ2-7; TRBD2 might be the D (6 bases). CDR3 length equals 14 residues. V lost 6 bases to trimming and J lost 3 bases, with 15 bases between them. CDR1 and CDR2 (germline): LNHDA, SQIVND (reference sequence). CDR3 nucleotide sequence: TGTGCCAGTAGAGCTGCGGGGACCCTCTACGAGCAGTACTTC. It specifies CASRAAGTLYEQYF.

This clone appeared a single time. The chain is built from TRBV25-1 and TRBJ2-7; perhaps TRBD1 as D (5 bases). From germline, CDR1 is MGHDK and CDR2 SYGVNS. CDR3 length: 16 residues. Trimming cost V 3 bases and J 0 bases, with 15 bases left between them. This CDR3 is CASSDAAVDSSYEQYF. CDR3 DNA: TGTGCCAGCAGTGATGCGGCGGTCGACAGCTCCTACGAGCAGTACTTC.

A single count supports this clone. The rearrangement joins TRBV7-2 to TRBJ2-7; 11 bases are shared with TRBD2. Germline CDR1 SGHTA, CDR2 FQGNSA. The V gene end was trimmed by 5 bases and the J gene end by 2 bases; junction bases not matched to a gene: 5. The CDR3 spans 15 residues. The CDR3, as DNA: TGTGCCAGCAGCCAACTAGCGGGGGCCCCCTACGAGCAGTACTTC. Its protein is CASSQLAGAPYEQYF.

The V gene is TRBV3-1 (or the pseudogene TRBV3-2), the J gene TRBJ2-5, with D perhaps matching TRBD2 (6 bases). Trimming stripped 3 bases from V and 5 bases from J, with 13 bases between. Germline lookup yields CDR1 LGHDT and CDR2 YNNKEL (reference sequence). CDR3 length: 14 residues. CDR3 region: CASSQRGQDETQYF. The CDR3 DNA reads TGTGCCAGCAGCCAGCGGGGCCAGGACGAGACCCAGTACTTC.

The chain is built from TRBV28 and TRBJ1-2, with a weak D call TRBD1 (6 bases). There are 14 residues in the CDR3. Trimming took 11 bases from V and 0 from J, leaving 16 bases between them. Per the germline V gene, CDR1 is MDHEN and CDR2 is SYDVKM. Here the CDR3 DNA reads TGTGCCGTCGATCAACAGGGAACTAACTATGGCTACACCTTC. Translating it yields CAVDQQGTNYGYTF.

This clone has just one count. The V call is TRBV6-2 or TRBV6-3, the J call TRBJ2-1, with TRBD2 matching 8 bases. Losses at the gene ends were 5 bases for V and 3 bases for J; bases not matched to a gene: 9. The CDR3 has 16 amino acids. The germline V gene encodes CDR1 MNHEY and CDR2 SVGEGT. CDR3: CASSPPSAGDYNEQFF. The CDR3 DNA reads as TGTGCCAGCAGTCCCCCTTCAGCGGGGGACTACAATGAGCAGTTCTTC.

This sequence joins TRBV19 and TRBJ1-1, with D tentatively TRBD1 (6 bases). CDR1 LNHDA and CDR2 SQIVND come from the germline V gene (reference sequence). Trimming took off 0 bases at V and 11 bases at J, with 13 bases between the two ends. The CDR3 loop spans 13 amino acids. The CDR3 region has the DNA TGTGCCAGTAGTATAGACCCGACAGGATTCGCTTTCTTT. Its translation is CASSIDPTGFAFF.

The chain employs TRBV5-5 and TRBJ2-1; tentative D call: TRBD1 (5 bases). This CDR3 is built from 15 residues. CDR1 is SGHKS and CDR2 is YYEKEE in the germline V gene (reference sequence). V was clipped by 4 bases and J by 3 bases, with 14 bases between them. In nucleotides, the CDR3 is TGTGCCAGCAGCACCCTACCCGACAGCTACAATGAGCAGTTCTTC. Protein sequence: CASSTLPDSYNEQFF.

The chain employs TRBV3-1 (or the pseudogene TRBV3-2) and TRBJ1-2; D is unclear. From germline, CDR1 is LGHDT and CDR2 YNNKEL (reference sequence). The CDR3 is 14 amino acids. Trimming took off 0 bases at V and 6 bases at J, with 11 bases between the two ends. CDR3 DNA: TGTGCCAGCAGCCAAGATAGTGCGAGGGATGGCTACACCTTC. Translated: CASSQDSARDGYTF.

The chain recombines TRBV28 with TRBJ2-3; 11 bases map to TRBD2. V lost 7 bases to trimming and J lost 5 bases; unmatched junction nucleotides: 8. Germline assignment: CDR1 MDHEN and CDR2 SYDVKM. CDR3 length: 15 amino acids. This CDR3 is CASNQPSGGLDTQYF. In nucleotides, the CDR3 is TGTGCCAGCAACCAACCTAGCGGGGGGTTAGATACGCAGTATTTT.

V usage is TRBV6-5 and J usage is TRBJ2-7; TRBD1 matches 11 bases. The germline V gene has CDR1 MNHEY and CDR2 SVGAGI. The CDR3 consists of 15 residues. J lost 6 bases, V lost 0 bases, and 4 bases had no gene match. CDR3 nucleotide sequence: TGTGCCAGCAGTTACTCCGGGACAGGGGGGCGCGAGCAGTACTTC. Protein: CASSYSGTGGREQYF.

The chain links TRBV24-1 to TRBJ1-1; 10 bases agree with TRBD1. Germline CDR1 KGHDR, CDR2 SFDVKD. Trimming cost V 9 bases and J 2 bases; bases outside gene matches: 5. There are 14 residues in the CDR3. As DNA, the CDR3 is TGTGCCACCGCCGACAGGGGGCGAAACACTGAAGCTTTCTTT. Its protein is CATADRGRNTEAFF.

CDR3 in amino acids: CASNNDRFNYGYTF. CDR3 nucleotide sequence: TGTGCCAGCAACAATGACAGGTTTAACTATGGCTACACCTTC. This chain connects TRBV7-2 to TRBJ1-2, with D possibly TRBD1 on 6 matching bases. V was clipped by 7 bases and J by 1 base, with 13 bases between them. The CDR3 covers 14 residues. Germline assignment: CDR1 SGHTA and CDR2 FQGNSA.

The chain links TRBV6-5 to TRBJ2-7; TRBD2 agrees at 13 bases. Germline loops: CDR1 MNHEY, CDR2 SVGAGI. The CDR3 spans 15 residues. V lost 7 bases to trimming and J lost 7 bases; unmatched junction nucleotides: 10. The CDR3 protein is CASIGGTSGEGEQYF. CDR3 DNA sequence: TGTGCCAGCATTGGGGGGACTAGCGGGGAGGGAGAGCAGTACTTC.

This clone has a single count. DNA for the CDR3: TGCGCCAGCAGCCAACAGGGTGTAGAGACCCAGTACTTC. Amino acids: CASSQQGVETQYF. This sequence joins TRBV4-3 and TRBJ2-5, with D possibly matching TRBD1 (5 bases). The CDR3 totals 13 residues. Germline V gene sequence: CDR1 LGHNA, CDR2 YSLEER. V was shortened by 2 bases and J by 4 bases, with 8 bases between the two germline ends.